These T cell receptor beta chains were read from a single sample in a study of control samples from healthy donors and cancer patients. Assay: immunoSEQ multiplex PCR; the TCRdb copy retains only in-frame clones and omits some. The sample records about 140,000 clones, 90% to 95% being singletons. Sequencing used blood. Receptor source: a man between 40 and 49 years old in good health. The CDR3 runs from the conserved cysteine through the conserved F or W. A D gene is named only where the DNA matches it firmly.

CDR3 protein: CASSLSLNRNYGYTF; J gene: TRBJ1-2; V gene: TRBV27; CDR3 length: 15; D gene: NA
CDR3 protein: CASSLRDRGTEAFF; J gene: TRBJ1-1; V gene: TRBV27; CDR3 length: 14; D gene: TRBD1
CDR3 protein: CASSLMAGGYRGYTF; J gene: TRBJ1-2; V gene: TRBV7-2; CDR3 length: 15; D gene: TRBD1
CDR3 protein: CASSLVVQAGNTIYF; J gene: TRBJ1-3; V gene: TRBV7-9; CDR3 length: 15; D gene: NA
CDR3 protein: CASSVDVLANYGYTF; J gene: TRBJ1-2; V gene: TRBV9; CDR3 length: 15; D gene: NA
CDR3 protein: CASSVAEGKGETQYF; J gene: TRBJ2-5; V gene: TRBV9; CDR3 length: 15; D gene: NA
CDR3 protein: CASSLVAGGNEQYF; J gene: TRBJ2-7; V gene: TRBV5-6; CDR3 length: 14; D gene: TRBD2
CDR3 protein: CASSQEGAYTEAFF; J gene: TRBJ1-1; V gene: TRBV3-1/TRBV3-2; CDR3 length: 14; D gene: NA
CDR3 protein: CASSPLSGRGGELFF; J gene: TRBJ2-2; V gene: TRBV7-2; CDR3 length: 15; D gene: NA
CDR3 protein: CASSGGQGFLKGYEQYF; J gene: TRBJ2-7; V gene: TRBV9; CDR3 length: 17; D gene: TRBD1
CDR3 protein: CASFPSGRPHLTEAFF; J gene: TRBJ1-1; V gene: TRBV5-1; CDR3 length: 16; D gene: NA
CDR3 protein: CASSLQGTGRSGYTF; J gene: TRBJ1-2; V gene: TRBV27; CDR3 length: 15; D gene: TRBD1
CDR3 protein: CASSLGGSTYNEQFF; J gene: TRBJ2-1; V gene: TRBV7-6; CDR3 length: 15; D gene: NA
CDR3 protein: CASSLLRQGSRVF; J gene: TRBJ2-1; V gene: TRBV28; CDR3 length: 13; D gene: TRBD1
CDR3 protein: CASSVGTSGGLLAYNEQFF; J gene: TRBJ2-1; V gene: TRBV9; CDR3 length: 19; D gene: TRBD2
CDR3 protein: CASSRVTEQYF; J gene: TRBJ2-7; V gene: TRBV6-5; CDR3 length: 11; D gene: NA
CDR3 protein: CASSLPTGELFF; J gene: TRBJ2-2; V gene: TRBV28; CDR3 length: 12; D gene: NA
CDR3 protein: CASSWGWSYEQYF; J gene: TRBJ2-7; V gene: TRBV6-2/TRBV6-3; CDR3 length: 13; D gene: NA
CDR3 protein: CASSETLPYTGELFF; J gene: TRBJ2-2; V gene: TRBV2; CDR3 length: 15; D gene: NA
CDR3 protein: CATSDHPGELFF; J gene: TRBJ2-2; V gene: TRBV24-1; CDR3 length: 12; D gene: NA
CDR3 protein: CASSPGNEKLFF; J gene: TRBJ1-4; V gene: TRBV18; CDR3 length: 12; D gene: NA
CDR3 protein: CSASWTGVHQPQHF; J gene: TRBJ1-5; V gene: TRBV20-1; CDR3 length: 14; D gene: TRBD1
CDR3 protein: CASSLEGQINQPQHF; J gene: TRBJ1-5; V gene: TRBV7-2; CDR3 length: 15; D gene: NA
CDR3 protein: CASSLSDYYGYTF; J gene: TRBJ1-2; V gene: TRBV5-1; CDR3 length: 13; D gene: NA
CDR3 protein: CASSVSRNTGELFF; J gene: TRBJ2-2; V gene: TRBV10-1; CDR3 length: 14; D gene: NA
CDR3 protein: CASSPGGASNEQFF; J gene: TRBJ2-1; V gene: TRBV7-3; CDR3 length: 14; D gene: NA
CDR3 protein: CASNQRGGDTDTQYF; J gene: TRBJ2-3; V gene: TRBV7-9; CDR3 length: 15; D gene: NA
CDR3 protein: CASSQGGNQPQHF; J gene: TRBJ1-5; V gene: TRBV4-1; CDR3 length: 13; D gene: NA
CDR3 protein: CATYGGLDGYTF; J gene: TRBJ1-2; V gene: TRBV27; CDR3 length: 12; D gene: NA
CDR3 protein: CASSRPGGGETQYF; J gene: TRBJ2-5; V gene: TRBV7-9; CDR3 length: 14; D gene: TRBD2
CDR3 protein: CASSPLISNRAARAKNIQYF; J gene: TRBJ2-4; V gene: TRBV4-2; CDR3 length: 20; D gene: NA
CDR3 protein: CSARVLHWPYF; J gene: TRBJ1-3; V gene: TRBV20-1; CDR3 length: 11; D gene: NA
CDR3 protein: CAISLQGMNNSPLHF; J gene: TRBJ1-6; V gene: TRBV10-3; CDR3 length: 15; D gene: TRBD1
CDR3 protein: CASRVGNTEAFF; J gene: TRBJ1-1; V gene: TRBV6-5; CDR3 length: 12; D gene: NA
CDR3 protein: CATGERGESTEAFF; J gene: TRBJ1-1; V gene: TRBV10-3; CDR3 length: 14; D gene: NA
CDR3 protein: CSARTGTMNTEAFF; J gene: TRBJ1-1; V gene: TRBV29-1; CDR3 length: 14; D gene: TRBD1
CDR3 protein: CASSLAGGPYEQYF; J gene: TRBJ2-7; V gene: TRBV13; CDR3 length: 14; D gene: TRBD2
CDR3 protein: CASSLVSGPGSGNTIYF; J gene: TRBJ1-3; V gene: TRBV7-2; CDR3 length: 17; D gene: NA
CDR3 protein: CASSATGRETQYF; J gene: TRBJ2-5; V gene: TRBV6-4; CDR3 length: 13; D gene: NA
CDR3 protein: CASSYSDSGKNIQYF; J gene: TRBJ2-4; V gene: TRBV6-5; CDR3 length: 15; D gene: NA
CDR3 protein: CASIRADTQYF; J gene: TRBJ2-3; V gene: TRBV7-9; CDR3 length: 11; D gene: NA
CDR3 protein: CASSEHRGRLGEAFF; J gene: TRBJ1-1; V gene: TRBV27; CDR3 length: 15; D gene: NA
CDR3 protein: CASSWGGSEKLFF; J gene: TRBJ1-4; V gene: TRBV5-6; CDR3 length: 13; D gene: NA
CDR3 protein: CASSATRGRRTEAFF; J gene: TRBJ1-1; V gene: TRBV7-9; CDR3 length: 15; D gene: TRBD1
CDR3 protein: CASRLTPGGGTQYF; J gene: TRBJ2-5; V gene: TRBV7-2; CDR3 length: 14; D gene: TRBD2
CDR3 protein: CAWSWVGARNTEAFF; J gene: TRBJ1-1; V gene: TRBV30; CDR3 length: 15; D gene: NA
CDR3 protein: CAVGNVYEQYF; J gene: TRBJ2-7; V gene: TRBV24-1; CDR3 length: 11; D gene: NA
CDR3 protein: CASSDRGGLYQPQHF; J gene: TRBJ1-5; V gene: TRBV6-1; CDR3 length: 15; D gene: NA